The TCR beta chain under discussion was sequenced for a study of T cells in tuberculosis (dated by TCRdb to 2016 to 2019). Broadly, across the study: To characterize T cells specific for the mycobacterial lipid antigen glucose monomycolate (GMM), the study used CD1B tetramers together with high-throughput TCR immunosequencing. In a South African clinical cohort, IGRA-negative adolescents, IGRA-positive adolescents with latent tuberculosis and adults with active tuberculosis were compared, with 10 to 11 people in each group. The paper's findings and limits, for the study overall: Shorter CDR3-alpha lengths in active tuberculosis patients partly drove the smaller NN-distances, and the TCR-beta difference was not statistically significant. Compared with IGRA-negative controls, TCR-alpha repertoires from active tuberculosis had smaller mean NN-distances to GMM-specific TCRs, which suggests that these TCRs underwent clonal expansion. Which clinical samples got chosen depended on the availability of cryopreserved specimens, and the active tuberculosis cases were adults, whereas the controls were adolescents. With the diverse GMM-specific repertoire as input, a classifier achieved just over 85% accuracy (AUROC 0.75 to 0.9), whereas GEM motif frequencies as input gave 55% to 75% accuracy.

From V the trimming removes 6 bases and from J it removes 4 bases, while the gene matches leave 15 bases of the junction unaccounted for. Spanning cysteine to phenylalanine, the CDR3 consists of 17 amino acids. Just CDR3 DNA is preserved here, 51 bases in frame from base 1. Sequences KGHSH (CDR1) and LQKENI (CDR2) are obtained from the germline V gene. As for this clone: Its antigen has not been determined. It has no much larger one-base neighbor in the sample; base qualities were not kept.

At study entry, a tuberculin skin test and the QuantiFERON-TB GOLD In-Tube IGRA were used to screen adolescents for latent tuberculosis infection. Immunosequencing was performed on unsorted cryopreserved PBMC and covered roughly 100,000 T cells per clinical donor on average. Eleven high schools in the Worcester region of the Western Cape, South Africa, served as enrollment sites for adolescents aged 12 to 18 years. Around 10 adolescents infected with M. tuberculosis and ten uninfected adolescents were chosen and matched for age and sex. Adolescent PBMC were isolated from freshly drawn heparinized blood by density centrifugation and cryopreserved. The immunoSEQ multiplex PCR assay was used to generate TCR libraries, with TCR-beta and/or TCR-alpha/delta assays applied to each sample. The amplified TCR libraries were sequenced on the Illumina high-throughput platform. The authors' pipeline ran thus. Clustering and dimensionality reduction relied on pairwise TCRdist distances among GMM-specific receptors from T cells that were either sorted ex vivo or expanded in vitro. Each clinical repertoire received a mean NN-distance score, defined as the average TCRdist to the nearest 10% of tetramer-positive reference sequences. GEM TCR motif frequency was calculated as the fraction of unique TCRs that matched known GEM sequences in V/J usage and CDR3 length. Active tuberculosis was classified by linear discriminant analysis with leave-one-out cross-validation, implemented in scikit-learn. TCRdb retrieved this table from immuneACCESS and kept in-frame rearrangements only. Not all clones are present; in checked studies, unresolved V genes account for under half, and no reason is known for the remainder. Clone size and V and J calls were adopted from that table, with D and trimming inferred from the DNA. Across this sample there are about 29,000 clones, with nearly 90% seen only once. The top ten clonotypes cover 6.1% of the sample.

Specimen: PBMCs. This receptor was taken from a donor aged 10 to 29 with latent tuberculosis or without tuberculosis infection. The V gene is TRBV18 and the J gene is TRBJ1-1; the junction holds 9 bases that match TRBD1. The CDR3 reads as follows: CASSRGQGWLRGTEAFF. The DNA sequence is as follows: TGTGCCAGCTCTCGGGGACAGGGCTGGCTAAGAGGCACTGAAGCTTTCTTT. Here the CDR3 is joined to the reference TRBV18 and TRBJ1-1 genes, and the full variable domain is: NAGVMQNPRHLVRRRGQEARLRCSPMKGHSHVYWYRQLPEEGLKFMVYLQKENIIDESGMPKERFSAEFPKEGPSILRIQQVVRGDSAAYFCASSRGQGWLRGTEAFFGQGTRLTVV.